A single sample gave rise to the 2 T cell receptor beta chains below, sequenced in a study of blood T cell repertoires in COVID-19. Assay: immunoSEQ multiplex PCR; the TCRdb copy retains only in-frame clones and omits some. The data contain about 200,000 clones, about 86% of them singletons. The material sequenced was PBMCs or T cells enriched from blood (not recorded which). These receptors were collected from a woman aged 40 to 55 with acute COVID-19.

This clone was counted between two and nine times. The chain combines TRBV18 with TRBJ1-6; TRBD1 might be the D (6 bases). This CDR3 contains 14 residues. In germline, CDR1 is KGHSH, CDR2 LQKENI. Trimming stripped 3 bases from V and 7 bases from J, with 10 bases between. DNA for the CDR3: TGTGCCAGCTCACCGTACAGGGAAAATTCACCCCTCCACTTT. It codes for CASSPYRENSPLHF.

This CDR3 is CATSPRAWTSDQETQYF. The CDR3 DNA reads TGTGCCACCAGCCCCCGAGCCTGGACTAGTGATCAAGAGACCCAGTACTTC. The rearrangement links TRBV15 to TRBJ2-5, with TRBD2 matching 7 bases. CDR3 length: 17 amino acids. With 5 bases clipped from V and 2 bases from J, the junction kept 14 bases outside the gene matches. Germline-derived CDR1 and CDR2 are LNHNV and YYDKDF (reference sequence).